The rows below give T cell receptor beta chains drawn from one sample of a study of OX40 agonist ivuxolimab in advanced cancers. Data came from immunoSEQ multiplex PCR; TCRdb stores just in-frame clones and leaves some out. In the table there are fewer than 70,000 clones, 87% of which are singletons. The sequences come from CD4+ or CD8+ T cells sorted from blood, collected in a trial of the OX40 agonist ivuxolimab. These receptors were taken from an adult with an advanced solid tumor such as melanoma, head and neck, liver or kidney cancer. The CDR3 runs from the conserved cysteine through the conserved F or W. The D gene is left open where the match is weak.

CDR3 length	V gene	D gene	CDR3 protein
15	TRBV5-1	-	CASSPHSTTRETQYF
13	TRBV5-1	-	CASSLTEYNEQFF
22	TRBV18	-	CASSPFLSSAGPTSSGANVLTF
14	TRBV15	TRBD1	CATSRKTGIETQYF
16	TRBV18	TRBD1	CASSAFGQGASNEQFF
13	TRBV30	-	CAWSTGGVQPQHF
13	TRBV27	-	CASRGHLQETQYF
18	TRBV7-9	TRBD2	CASSISTPSGRFSYEQYF
14	TRBV19	-	CASSDRWTQETQYF
12	TRBV2	-	CASSVSNSPLHF
14	TRBV5-6	-	CASSWGAESYEQYF
14	TRBV5-6	-	CASSDSSGANVLTF
15	TRBV18	-	CASSPQTGSGNTIYF
13	TRBV7-3	-	CASSLQGNQPQHF
14	TRBV5-6	-	CASSPFGGREKLFF
12	TRBV27	-	CASSLSYYEQYF
16	TRBV25-1	-	CASSELDTLPYNEQFF
14	TRBV28	TRBD1	CASSDRGRRNIQYF
14	TRBV9	-	CASSVRGNNSPLHF
16	TRBV19	-	CASSIGGGRGNNEQFF
20	TRBV21-1	-	CASSKVRTGRGPVNTGELFF
15	TRBV19	-	CASSLGGTDPYEQYF
15	TRBV9	TRBD2	CASSVASGIGNEQFF
13	TRBV9	-	CASSVGGFAEAFF
13	TRBV6-6	-	CATALRGGHEQYF
14	TRBV29-1	-	CSVEAGDTNTEAFF
13	TRBV5-6	TRBD1	CASSPDRAHEQYF
15	TRBV2	-	CASRTLREGNQPQHF
16	TRBV7-2	TRBD1	CASSRRTGGPLNEQFF
15	TRBV19	TRBD2	CASSMAGTSSYEQYF
15	TRBV7-3	TRBD1	CASSSTSGTGAEQFF
16	TRBV4-2	-	CASSQVLTAGHGELFF
16	TRBV5-6	TRBD2	CASSMTSGTSTDTQYF
16	TRBV27	TRBD2	CASRETSGTSYNEQFF
15	TRBV5-4	-	CASSDGLPNRDTQYF
16	TRBV5-1	TRBD1	CASSTSGTGINNEQFF
17	TRBV7-4	-	CASSSTGAPYSNQPQHF
15	TRBV4-2	TRBD2	CASSLTSGSTDTQYF
14	TRBV18	-	CASSPGVRVYEQYF
11	TRBV28	-	CASNGQVEAFF
16	TRBV28	-	CASSSRRRTNTGELFF
12	TRBV28	-	CASSRDIYGYTF
16	TRBV5-1	-	CASREAGRPWADTQYF
15	TRBV5-5	-	CASSLRPAETYEQYF
12	TRBV19	-	CASSGESYEQYF
12	TRBV7-9	-	CASSLATYEQYF
17	TRBV29-1	TRBD2	CSVERGAHIAGPDTQYF
13	TRBV15	TRBD1	CATREGAGETQYF
15	TRBV6-5	TRBD1	CASSPQGPYGNTIYF
17	TRBV5-1	-	CASSLRSSYGTTDTQYF
16	TRBV30	TRBD1	CAWSRWPGQASFEQYF
15	TRBV6-5	-	CASSLDDQFSYEQYF
15	TRBV4-2	-	CASSQWLGGRDTQYF
14	TRBV15	-	CATSRDSPVDEAFF